This paragraph covers one T cell receptor (beta chain) sequence. As yet, its antigen is unknown. The sample contains more than one DNA sequence encoding this CDR3. This record comes from a study of PD-L1 blockade in urothelial cancer. Across the whole study: Samples of blood were analyzed 3 weeks (second dose) and 6 weeks after treatment start. Blood samples contained a median around 140,000 T cells. Study-wide findings and caveats: Below-median pretreatment blood TCR clonality predicted better survival.

Some clones are missing from TCRdb's copy, which holds only in-frame ones; the method was immunoSEQ multiplex PCR. Of 65,000 to 80,000 clones detected, around four fifths appear once; the ten largest clones hold 4.5% to 5.5%. Patient disease was locally advanced or metastatic urothelial carcinoma. V lost 6 bases and J lost 0, with 9 bases in between. CDR3 length: 14 amino acids. From germline, CDR1 is SGHVS and CDR2 FQNEAQ. The source is an older man with urothelial cancer. The J gene is TRBJ1-3, the V gene TRBV7-8; possibly TRBD1 for D (5 bases). The sequences come from PBMCs, collected around atezolizumab (anti-PD-L1) treatment. The CDR3 coding sequence is TGTGCCAGCAGTGGGGCTCTCTCTGGAAACACCATATATTTT. It codes for CASSGALSGNTIYF.